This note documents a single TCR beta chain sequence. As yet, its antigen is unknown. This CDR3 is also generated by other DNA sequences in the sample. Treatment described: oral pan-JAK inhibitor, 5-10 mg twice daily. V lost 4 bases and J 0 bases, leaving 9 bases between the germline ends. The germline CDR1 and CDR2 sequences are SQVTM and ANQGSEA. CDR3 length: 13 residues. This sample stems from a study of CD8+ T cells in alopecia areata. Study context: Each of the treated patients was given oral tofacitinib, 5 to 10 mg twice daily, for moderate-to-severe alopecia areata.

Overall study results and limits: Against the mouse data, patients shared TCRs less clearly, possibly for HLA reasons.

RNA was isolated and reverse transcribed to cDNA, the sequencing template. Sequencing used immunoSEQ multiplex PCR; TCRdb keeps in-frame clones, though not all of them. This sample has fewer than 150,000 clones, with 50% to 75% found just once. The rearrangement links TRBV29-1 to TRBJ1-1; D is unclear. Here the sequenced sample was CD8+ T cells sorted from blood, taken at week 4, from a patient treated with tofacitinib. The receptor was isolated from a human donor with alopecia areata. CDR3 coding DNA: TGCAGCGTTGTCCCCCCACTGAACACTGAAGCTTTCTTT. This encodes CSVVPPLNTEAFF.